This passage covers 17 T cell receptor delta chains from one sample sequenced in a study of gamma-delta T cells after stem cell transplantation. TCRdb fed the RT-PCR reads to CATT. The sample contains about 4,500 delta-chain clones, 16% of which appear only once. The sequenced sample was gamma-delta T cells. The receptor source for this set is a human donor. It is not recorded whose cells these are; they may come from a transplant donor.

About this clone itself: This specimen includes other DNA sequences encoding the same CDR3. The rearrangement uses TRDV1 and TRDJ1; the match to TRDD3 covers 12 bases. This CDR3 contains 22 residues. Germline assignment: CDR1 TSWWSYY and CDR2 QGS. V trimming: 1 base; J trimming: 2 bases; junction bases outside the gene matches: 20. The CDR3 DNA sequence: TGTGCTCTTGGGGAACCCTCTTCCTACTGGGGGATACCCCTGCTCTTAACCGATAAACTCATCTTT. Translating gives CALGEPSSYWGIPLLLTDKLIF.

In this sample, this clone is medium-sized. This chain joins TRAV29/DV5 and TRDJ3, with 7 bases aligning to TRDD3. Germline CDR1 is NSMFDY and CDR2 is ISSIKDK. Trimming cost V 0 bases and J 3 bases; bases outside gene matches: 12. The CDR3 runs 19 residues. The CDR3 nucleotides are TGTGCAGCAAGCGTTCTGGGGATAGGGCCAATCTGGGACACCCGACAGATGTTTTTC. Encoded protein: CAASVLGIGPIWDTRQMFF.

This clone was recorded a few times. V usage is TRDV1 and J usage is TRDJ1; unclear D gene. Germline CDR1 reads TSWWSYY; CDR2 reads QGS. The CDR3 has 14 amino acids. V shed 1 base and J shed 5 bases, with 11 bases lying between them. CDR3 in DNA: TGTGCTCTTGGGGAACCCTCTGCGACTGATAAACTCATCTTT. Protein product: CALGEPSATDKLIF.

Remarks on this clone: A much larger clone differs by one base, so this may be a read error. The rearrangement uses TRDV2 and TRDJ1; TRDD3 agrees at 12 bases. The J gene, absent from TCRdb, was called here by matching the DNA to germline. The trim removed 0 bases at V and 3 bases at J, leaving 22 bases unmatched. CDR3 length: 22 amino acids. CDR1 GEAIGNYY and CDR2 EKD come from the germline V gene. The CDR3 nucleotides are TGTGCCTGTGACACCGGAGGAGGGGACCTACTGGGGGATACCGGCTTCGCCGATAAACTCATCTTT. Its protein is CACDTGGGDLLGDTGFADKLIF.

Comments on this clone: A much larger clone sits a single nucleotide away, making a read error possible. V usage is TRDV2 and J usage is TRDJ1, with 8 bases that match TRDD3. As TCRdb names no J gene, one was assigned here on the basis of a DNA match to germline. The CDR3 contains 21 residues. Germline CDR1 is GEAIGNYY and CDR2 is EKD. V was clipped by 3 bases and J by 7 bases; unmatched bases: 30. CDR3 amino acids: CACDAGFPPLGDQTPNGKLIF. The CDR3 nucleotides are TGTGCCTGTGACGCCGGTTTCCCTCCTCTGGGGGACCAGACCCCGAACGGTAAACTCATCTTT.

This clone has only a few counts. The J gene is TRDJ1, the V gene TRDV1; 11 nucleotides align to TRDD3. The V gene's germline CDR1 is TSWWSYY and CDR2 QGS. CDR3 length: 20 residues. V lost 2 bases, J lost 0 bases, and 14 bases stayed unmatched. The CDR3 sequence: CALGEMIDTGGYRYTDKLIF. The CDR3 nucleotides are TGTGCTCTTGGGGAAATGATAGATACTGGGGGATATAGGTACACCGATAAACTCATCTTT.

The chain carries TRDV1 and TRDJ1; 8 nucleotides match TRDD3. No J gene is reported in TCRdb; it was inferred here by comparing the DNA with germline. Germline V gene lookup returns CDR1 TSWWSYY and CDR2 QGS. J gave up 5 bases and V 11 bases, and 19 bases lay outside the gene matches. The CDR3 runs 16 residues. The chain's CDR3 is CASGKRRGILWDKLIF. The CDR3 DNA sequence: TGTGCTAGTGGGAAGAGGAGGGGGATATTATGGGATAAACTCATCTTT.

The sample holds one count of this clone. This chain uses TRDV3 with TRDJ1, with 11 bases identical to TRDD3. The J gene, left out of TCRdb, was set here by checking the DNA against germline. The CDR3 spans 19 residues. Unmatched junction bases numbered 18, after V lost 2 bases and J lost 1 base. Looked up from germline, CDR1 is TVYSNPD and CDR2 is GDNSRS (reference sequence). As DNA, the CDR3 is TGTGCCTTTGCTGGGACCTACCCCCTGGGGGATACTTGCACCGATAAACTCATCTTT. Amino acids: CAFAGTYPLGDTCTDKLIF.

As concerns this clone: A much more abundant neighbour one base away suggests this may be a read error. This specimen includes other DNA sequences encoding the same CDR3. The chain employs TRDV2 and TRDJ2; no clear D. CDR1 and CDR2 (germline): GEAIGNYY, EKD. This CDR3 region has 14 residues. The CDR3 loop is CACDPRLHRAQLFF. For the CDR3, the DNA is TGCGCCTGTGACCCTCGGCTCCATCGAGCACAACTCTTCTTT.

There are a few counts of this clone. A read error may explain this, as a much larger clone is one base away. This sample also contains other DNA sequences that code for the same CDR3. CDR3 sequence reads: CACDKLGETAQLFF. The CDR3 DNA sequence: TGTGCCTGTGACAAACTGGGGGAGACAGCACAACTTTTCTTT. The chain joins TRDV2 to TRDJ2; 9 positions agree with TRDD3. This CDR3 comprises 14 residues. In germline, CDR1 is GEAIGNYY, CDR2 EKD.

This clone was counted a few times. V usage is TRDV1 and J usage is TRDJ1, with 11 bases identical to TRDD3. The CDR3 is 20 amino acids. CDR1 and CDR2 (germline): TSWWSYY, QGS. After removal of 5 bases from V and 1 base from J, the junction contained 18 bases not matched to a gene. CDR3 DNA: TGTGCTCTTGGGCCTTTTCTGATGAGTGTGCTGGGGGATACCACCGATAAACTCATCTTT. It codes for CALGPFLMSVLGDTTDKLIF.

This clone was counted only a few times. Other DNA variants within this sample encode the same CDR3. The chain recombines TRDV1 with TRDJ1, with 10 bases fitting TRDD3. CDR1 and CDR2 (germline): TSWWSYY, QGS. The ends lost 7 bases at V and 0 bases at J; junction bases unmatched: 20. The CDR3 has 20 amino acids. CDR3 sequence reads: CALVSLPVLGDGTYTDKLIF. The CDR3 DNA follows: TGTGCTCTTGTAAGCTTACCCGTACTGGGGGATGGGACTTACACCGATAAACTCATCTTT.

By its share, this clone is medium-sized (0.01 to 0.1%). This rearrangement joins TRDV2 to TRDJ3; 13 bases fit TRDD3. The CDR3 is 19 residues long. With 2 bases clipped from V and 1 base from J, the junction kept 4 bases outside the gene matches. Germline V gives CDR1 GEAIGNYY, CDR2 EKD. The CDR3 DNA reads TGTGCCTGTGACAGTACTGGGGGATACGGTTCCTGGGACACCCGACAGATGTTTTTC. It encodes CACDSTGGYGSWDTRQMFF.

The chain is built from TRDV1 and TRDJ1; perhaps TRDD2 as D (6 bases). The CDR3 is 20 amino acids. V lost 2 bases to trimming and J lost 0 bases, with 25 bases between them. Germline V lookup: CDR1 TSWWSYY, CDR2 QGS. Here the CDR3 DNA reads TGTGCTCTTGGGGAAGGTTGGTCCTACATGCCTGGGTGGTACACCGATAAACTCATCTTT. It codes for CALGEGWSYMPGWYTDKLIF.

The J gene is given as TRDJ2, and the V gene is not called; TRDD3 is the table's D call, not checked against the DNA. CDR3 length equals 24 residues. The chain's CDR3 is CALGELAHGPHVRLGDLLTAQLFF. The CDR3 coding sequence is TGTGCTCTTGGGGAACTTGCACACGGCCCGCACGTCCGACTGGGGGATCTATTGACAGCACAACTCTTCTTT.

This clone was seen more than once but under ten times. V and J are TRDV1 and TRDJ1; D is ambiguous. Per the germline V gene, CDR1 is TSWWSYY and CDR2 is QGS. The CDR3 is made up of 18 amino acids. The germline V and J ends were trimmed by 4 bases and 0 bases, with 21 bases remaining between them. CDR3 sequence reads: CALGVPRGWASYTDKLIF. CDR3 in DNA: TGTGCTCTTGGGGTTCCCCGGGGTTGGGCTTCGTACACCGATAAACTCATCTTT.

The chain carries TRAV29/DV5 and TRDJ1, with 11 bases identical to TRDD3. Per germline, CDR1 NSMFDY and CDR2 ISSIKDK. Unmatched junction bases numbered 19, after V lost 0 bases and J lost 0 bases. This CDR3 region has 21 residues. The CDR3 region has the DNA TGTGCAGCAAGCGCGAACCTACTTCTGGGGGATACTCCAATTTACACCGATAAACTCATCTTT. This codes for CAASANLLLGDTPIYTDKLIF.